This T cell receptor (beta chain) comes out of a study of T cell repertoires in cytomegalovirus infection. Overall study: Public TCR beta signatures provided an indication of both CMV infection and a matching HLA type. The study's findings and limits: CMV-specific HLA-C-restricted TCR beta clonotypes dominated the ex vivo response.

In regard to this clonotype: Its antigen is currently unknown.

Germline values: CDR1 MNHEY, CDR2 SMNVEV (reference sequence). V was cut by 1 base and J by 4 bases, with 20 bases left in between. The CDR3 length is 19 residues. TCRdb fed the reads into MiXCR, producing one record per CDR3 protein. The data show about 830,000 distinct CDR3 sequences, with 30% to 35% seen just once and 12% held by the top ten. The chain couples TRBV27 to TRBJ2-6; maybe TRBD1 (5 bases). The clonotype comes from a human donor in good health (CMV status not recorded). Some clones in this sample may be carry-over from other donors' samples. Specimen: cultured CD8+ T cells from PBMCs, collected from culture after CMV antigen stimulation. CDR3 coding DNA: TGTGCCAGCAGTTTATTTAGGGGCAGGGAAGTTGCGGGGGCCAACGTCCTGACTTTC. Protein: CASSLFRGREVAGANVLTF.